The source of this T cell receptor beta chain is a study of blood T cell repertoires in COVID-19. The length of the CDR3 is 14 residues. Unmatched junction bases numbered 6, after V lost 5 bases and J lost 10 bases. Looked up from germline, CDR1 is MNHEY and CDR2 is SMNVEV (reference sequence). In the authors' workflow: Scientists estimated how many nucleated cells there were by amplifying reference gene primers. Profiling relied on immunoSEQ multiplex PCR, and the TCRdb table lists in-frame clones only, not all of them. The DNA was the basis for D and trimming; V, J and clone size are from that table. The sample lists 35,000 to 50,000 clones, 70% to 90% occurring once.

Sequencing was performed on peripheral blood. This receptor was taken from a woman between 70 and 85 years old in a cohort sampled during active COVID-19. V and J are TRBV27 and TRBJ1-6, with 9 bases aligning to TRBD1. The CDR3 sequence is CASSPDRGGSPLHF. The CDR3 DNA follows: TGTGCCAGCAGTCCGGACAGGGGAGGATCACCCCTCCACTTT.